This paragraph covers one T cell receptor (beta chain) sequence. As yet, its antigen is unknown. Trimming cost V 3 bases and J 8 bases, with 10 bases left between them. This CDR3 is built from 12 residues. This sample was included in a study of T-cell memory formation after mild COVID-19. Study information: TCR clusters were mostly donor specific. General observations from the study: Certain responding clones were present in pre-infection memory, suggesting participation of cross-reactive memory.

TCR alpha and TCR beta cDNA libraries carrying sample barcodes and UMIs came from 5'RACE with constant-segment primers. TCRdb redid the calling of the 5' RACE reads with MiXCR, one entry per CDR3 protein. The data hold fewer than 700,000 distinct CDR3 sequences, with around 17% observed a single time. The receptor was derived from an adult woman who had mild COVID-19 (a few samples of this study predate the infection). Cell type and time point are not known. The sequenced material came from PBMCs or a T cell subset sorted from them (not recorded which). The chain has TRBV12-3 or TRBV12-4 and TRBJ1-2, with D perhaps TRBD1 (5 bases). CDR3 sequence: CASSLGGEGYTF. The CDR3 nucleotides are TGTGCCAGCAGTTTGGGGGGGGAGGGCTACACCTTC.